What follows are 13 T cell receptor beta chains derived from one specimen sequenced in a study of cytomegalovirus exposure and HLA in healthy donors. PCR involved 60 Vbeta and 13 Jbeta primers. Sequencing was performed with immunoSEQ multiplex PCR; in TCRdb, only in-frame clones are kept and a portion is missing. The profile shows some 130,000 clones, 77% of them singletons. Sequencing was carried out using PBMCs. These receptors were obtained from a man aged 30-40 years in good health and CMV-seronegative.

This clone was observed once. DNA for the CDR3: TGCGCCAGCAGCACCGCTCATGAGGACACTGAAGCTTTCTTT. Translation: CASSTAHEDTEAFF. The chain combines TRBV5-1 with TRBJ1-1, with D uncertain. The V gene lost 4 bases and the J gene lost 3 bases, with 13 bases spanning the gap. This CDR3 contains 14 residues. CDR1 SGHRS and CDR2 YFSETQ come from the germline V gene. The variable domain in full, with the rest retrieved from reference TRBV5-1 and TRBJ1-1, is KAGVTQTPRYLIKTRGQQVTLSCSPISGHRSVSWYQQTPGQGLQFLFEYFSETQRNKGNFPGRFSGRQFSNSRSEMNVSTLELGDSALYLCASSTAHEDTEAFFGQGTRLTVV.

This chain uses TRBV27 with TRBJ2-2, with TRBD1 as a possible D gene (6 bases). The CDR3 consists of 15 residues. Trimming removed 2 bases from V and 2 bases from J, with 9 bases in between. CDR1 MNHEY and CDR2 SMNVEV come from the germline V gene (reference sequence). In DNA, the CDR3 is TGTGCCAGCAGTTTAACGACAGGAAACACCGGGGAGCTGTTTTTT. Amino acid sequence: CASSLTTGNTGELFF.

V and J are TRBV6-1 and TRBJ1-5; D unresolved. The length of the CDR3 is 13 residues. The ends were cut back, 6 bases at V and 8 bases at J, with 14 bases in the middle. Per germline, CDR1 MNHNS and CDR2 SASEGT. Here the CDR3 reads CASRGTAKEPQHF. The CDR3 DNA reads as TGTGCCAGCAGGGGCACCGCGAAGGAGCCCCAGCATTTT.

The V call is TRBV7-9, the J call TRBJ1-2, with 7 positions matching TRBD1. The V and J ends lost 2 bases and 4 bases, in that order; junction bases with no gene match: 4. This CDR3 region has 14 residues. The V gene's germline CDR1 is SEHNR and CDR2 FQNEAQ (reference sequence). The CDR3 bases are TGTGCCAGCAGCTTATTGGGGGACAGCTATGGCTACACCTTC. Protein product: CASSLLGDSYGYTF.

The chain joins TRBV9 to TRBJ2-3, with TRBD2 matching 8 bases. V lost 3 bases, J lost 5 bases, and 5 bases stayed unmatched. The CDR3 sequence is 14 residues long. The germline CDR1 and CDR2 sequences are SGDLS and YYNGEE. CDR3 DNA sequence: TGTGCCAGCAGCGATAGCGGGAATAGAGATACGCAGTATTTT. Its translation is CASSDSGNRDTQYF.

The chain has TRBV30 and TRBJ2-7; D not resolved. This CDR3 has 13 residues. V was trimmed by 0 bases and J by 4 bases, leaving 10 bases between them. The germline CDR1 and CDR2 sequences are GTSNPN and SVGIG (reference sequence). CDR3 in amino acids: CAWSVLHRYEQYF. Written as DNA, the CDR3 is TGTGCCTGGAGTGTACTACACCGGTACGAGCAGTACTTC.

The chain is built from TRBV7-2 and TRBJ2-7, with TRBD2 identical over 7 bases. This CDR3 region has 15 residues. Per the germline V gene, CDR1 is SGHTA and CDR2 is FQGNSA. The V and J ends lost 5 bases and 6 bases, in that order; junction bases with no gene match: 13. The CDR3: CASSRGGSGTVEQYF. For the CDR3, the DNA is TGTGCCAGCAGCCGTGGTGGGAGCGGGACGGTCGAGCAGTACTTC.

The chain employs TRBV6-5 and TRBJ1-5, with D tentatively TRBD1 (5 bases). CDR1 MNHEY and CDR2 SVGAGI come from the germline V gene. The CDR3 runs to 13 residues. V was pared by 7 bases and J by 5 bases, with 12 bases between. This chain's CDR3 is CASTHGGDQPQHF. CDR3 bases: TGTGCCAGCACCCACGGGGGGGATCAGCCCCAGCATTTT.

The V and J genes are TRBV9 and TRBJ2-1, with D possibly TRBD1 on 6 matching bases. This CDR3 is built from 12 residues. Per the germline V gene, CDR1 is SGDLS and CDR2 is YYNGEE. V dropped 3 bases and J dropped 10 bases, with 11 bases sitting between them. CDR3 nucleotide sequence: TGTGCCAGCAGCGCATCCGGGACAGAGCAGTTCTTC. Its protein is CASSASGTEQFF.

The chain couples TRBV19 to TRBJ1-5; TRBD1 matches 9 bases. The CDR3 consists of 14 residues. Germline CDR1 LNHDA, CDR2 SQIVND (reference sequence). The ends lost 5 bases at V and 7 bases at J; junction bases unmatched: 6. The chain's CDR3 is CASSLGQGTQPQHF. In DNA, the CDR3 is TGTGCCAGTAGTCTGGGACAGGGTACCCAGCCCCAGCATTTT.

V usage is TRBV7-9 and J usage is TRBJ2-7; 10 bases are a match to TRBD1. This CDR3 is built from 16 residues. Germline-derived CDR1 and CDR2 are SEHNR and FQNEAQ (reference sequence). The V and J ends lost 5 bases and 3 bases, in that order; junction bases with no gene match: 10. This CDR3 reads CASSDSRWTGGYEQYF. CDR3 bases: TGTGCCAGCAGCGACTCCAGATGGACAGGGGGCTACGAGCAGTACTTC.

In its sample, this clone was seen once. The J gene is TRBJ2-1, the V gene TRBV9, with 8 bases lining up with TRBD1. CDR1 is SGDLS and CDR2 is YYNGEE in the germline V gene. This CDR3 has 15 residues. V trimming: 3 bases; J trimming: 5 bases; junction bases outside the gene matches: 7. The CDR3 here is CASSDHRGANNEQFF. Written as DNA, the CDR3 is TGTGCCAGCAGCGACCACAGGGGGGCCAACAATGAGCAGTTCTTC.

The V gene is TRBV18, the J gene TRBJ2-3, with 10 bases lining up with TRBD1. Germline trimming cut 6 bases from V and 3 bases from J; bases unmatched to any gene: 6. This CDR3 is built from 15 residues. CDR1 and CDR2 (germline): KGHSH, LQKENI. The CDR3 nucleotides are TGTGCCAGCTCGATACCGGGACAGGGGACAGATACGCAGTATTTT. Translated: CASSIPGQGTDTQYF.